This entry features one T cell receptor (beta chain) sequence. Its antigen remains unidentified. CD45RO negativity and positive selection for CCR7 defined naive CD8 cells, a population that excluded terminally differentiated effector memory CD45RA+ cells. The data derive from a study of shared clonotypes between healthy human individuals. Study context: The plates for each donor numbered three CD4 naive, three CD4 memory, two CD8 naive and one CD8 memory.

The study's findings and limits: It was observed that 5% to 6% of naive CD4 clonotypes were shared across several donors. Clonotypes shared by all four donors outscored non-shared clonotypes in generation probability.

The CDR3 extends over 13 amino acids. V shed 10 bases, J shed 7 bases, and the junction held 10 bases outside the gene matches. CDR1 and CDR2 (germline): ENHRY, SYGVKD. The data were produced by immunoSEQ multiplex PCR, yet TCRdb's version contains in-frame clones alone and is incomplete. This sample carries hundreds of thousands of clones, roughly 98% of them seen once, and the ten largest clones take approximately 0.3%. The source is a man aged 25-45 years in good health. Sequenced sample: naive CD8+ T cells sorted from blood. The chain is built from TRBV10-3 and TRBJ1-5; 7 positions match TRBD1. This chain's CDR3 is CATTGESKQPQHF. CDR3 bases: TGTGCCACCACAGGGGAGTCAAAACAGCCCCAGCATTTT.